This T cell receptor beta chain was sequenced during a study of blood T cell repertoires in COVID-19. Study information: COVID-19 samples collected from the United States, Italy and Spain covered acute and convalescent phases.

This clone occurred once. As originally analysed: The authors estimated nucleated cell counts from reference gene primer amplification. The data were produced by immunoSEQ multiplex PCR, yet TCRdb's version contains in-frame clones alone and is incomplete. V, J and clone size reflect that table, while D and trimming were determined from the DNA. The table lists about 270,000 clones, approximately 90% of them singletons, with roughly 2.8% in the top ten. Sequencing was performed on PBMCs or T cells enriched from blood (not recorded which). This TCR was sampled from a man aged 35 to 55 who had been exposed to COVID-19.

As DNA, the CDR3 is TGTGCCTGGATACCGGGACAGACTTTTGGCTACACCTTC. Translating gives CAWIPGQTFGYTF. This chain uses TRBV30 with TRBJ1-2; TRBD1 agrees at 7 bases. The germline gives CDR1 GTSNPN, CDR2 SVGIG (reference sequence). The CDR3 consists of 13 residues. The V segment lost 4 bases and the J segment 7 bases; nucleotides outside the gene matches: 9.